This T cell receptor (beta chain) was sequenced in a study of blood T cell repertoires in COVID-19. About the research overall: Specimens from acute and convalescent COVID-19 originated in the United States, Italy and Spain.

This clone appeared once. The CDR3 has 18 residues. Authors' data handling: Reference gene primers were amplified, and this amplification served to estimate nucleated cell counts. Clones were sequenced by immunoSEQ multiplex PCR, and TCRdb holds only the in-frame ones, with some missing. V, J and clone size are those of that table, while D and trimming were read from the DNA. The repertoire includes 130,000 to 150,000 clones, 84% of them detected once, and 10% sits in the top ten. The chain joins TRBV12-2 to TRBJ1-6; the table names TRBD1, a call not compared with the DNA. TRBV12-2 is a pseudogene segment. Sequencing was done on a sample of peripheral blood. The sequence was obtained from a man between 60 and 75 years old with active or convalescent COVID-19. The CDR3 sequence is CASRPGRDRGSYNSPLHF. The CDR3, as DNA: TGTGCAAGTCGCCCCGGCCGGGACAGGGGTTCCTATAATTCACCCCTCCACTTT.